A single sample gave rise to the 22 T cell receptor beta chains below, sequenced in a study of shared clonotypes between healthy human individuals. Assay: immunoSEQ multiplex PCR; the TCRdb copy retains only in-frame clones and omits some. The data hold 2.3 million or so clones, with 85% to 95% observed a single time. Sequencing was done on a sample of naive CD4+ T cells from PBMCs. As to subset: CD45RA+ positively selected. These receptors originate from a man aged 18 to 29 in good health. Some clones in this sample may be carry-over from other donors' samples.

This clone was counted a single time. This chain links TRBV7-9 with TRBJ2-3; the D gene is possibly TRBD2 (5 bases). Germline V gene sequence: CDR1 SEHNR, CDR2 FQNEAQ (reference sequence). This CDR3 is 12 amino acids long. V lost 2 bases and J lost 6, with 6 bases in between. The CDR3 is CASSLRRDTQYF. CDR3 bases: TGTGCCAGCAGCTTAAGGAGGGATACGCAGTATTTT.

CDR3: CASSSPVGQGARNEQFF. CDR3 nucleotides: TGTGCCAGCAGTTCCCCCGTCGGACAGGGGGCGCGGAATGAGCAGTTCTTC. The gene calls are TRBV28 and TRBJ2-1; 11 positions match TRBD1. Germline values: CDR1 MDHEN, CDR2 SYDVKM. The CDR3 contains 17 residues. V lost 4 bases, J lost 7 bases, and 12 bases stayed unmatched.

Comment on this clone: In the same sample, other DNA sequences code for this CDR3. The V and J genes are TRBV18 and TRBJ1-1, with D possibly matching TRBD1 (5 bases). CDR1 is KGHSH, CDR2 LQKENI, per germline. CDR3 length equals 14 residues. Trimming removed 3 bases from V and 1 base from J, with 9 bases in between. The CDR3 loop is CASSPPTGNTEAFF. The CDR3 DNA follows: TGTGCCAGCTCACCGCCAACAGGGAACACTGAAGCTTTCTTT.

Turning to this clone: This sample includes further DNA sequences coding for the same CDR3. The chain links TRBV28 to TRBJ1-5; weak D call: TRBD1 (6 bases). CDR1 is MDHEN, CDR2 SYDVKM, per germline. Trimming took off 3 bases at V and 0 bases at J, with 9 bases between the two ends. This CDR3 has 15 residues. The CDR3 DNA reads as TGTGCCAGCAGTTTGACAGGACCTAGCAATCAGCCCCAGCATTTT. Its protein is CASSLTGPSNQPQHF.

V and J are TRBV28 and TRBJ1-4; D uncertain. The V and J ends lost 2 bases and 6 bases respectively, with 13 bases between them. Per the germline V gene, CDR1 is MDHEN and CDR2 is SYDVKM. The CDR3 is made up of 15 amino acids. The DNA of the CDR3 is TGTGCCAGCAGTTTAGCCAAGGCCGGCGATGAAAAACTGTTTTTT. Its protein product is CASSLAKAGDEKLFF. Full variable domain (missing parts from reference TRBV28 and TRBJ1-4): DVKVTQSSRYLVKRTGEKVFLECVQDMDHENMFWYRQDPGLGLRLIYFSYDVKMKEKGDIPEGYSVSREKKERFSLILESASTNQTSMYLCASSLAKAGDEKLFFGSGTQLSVL.

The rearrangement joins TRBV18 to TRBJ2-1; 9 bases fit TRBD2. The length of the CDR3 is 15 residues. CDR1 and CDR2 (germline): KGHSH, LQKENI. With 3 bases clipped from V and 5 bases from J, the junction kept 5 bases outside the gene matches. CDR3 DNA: TGTGCCAGCTCACCCAGGACTAGCGCCCACAATGAGCAGTTCTTC. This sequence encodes CASSPRTSAHNEQFF.

CDR3 nucleotides: TGTGCCAGCAGATTAAACACAGATACGCAGTATTTT. As protein: CASRLNTDTQYF. This chain joins TRBV11-2 and TRBJ2-3; D remains ambiguous. The V end lost 6 bases, the J end lost 2 bases, and 6 bases lay between the germline ends. Germline assignment: CDR1 SGHAT and CDR2 FQNNGV. The CDR3 contains 12 residues.

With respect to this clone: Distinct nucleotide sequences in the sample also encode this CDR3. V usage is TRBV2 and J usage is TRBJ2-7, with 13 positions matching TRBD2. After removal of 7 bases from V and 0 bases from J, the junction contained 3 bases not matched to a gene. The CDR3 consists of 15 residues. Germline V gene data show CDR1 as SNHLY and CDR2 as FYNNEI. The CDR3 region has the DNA TGTGCCAGCACCCGGACTAGCGGGGGCTCCTACGAGCAGTACTTC. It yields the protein CASTRTSGGSYEQYF.

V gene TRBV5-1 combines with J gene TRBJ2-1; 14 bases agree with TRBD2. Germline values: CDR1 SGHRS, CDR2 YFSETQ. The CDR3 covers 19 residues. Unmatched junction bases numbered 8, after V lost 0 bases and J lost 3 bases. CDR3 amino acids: CASSLAGTSGRDFYNEQFF. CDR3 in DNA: TGCGCCAGCAGCTTGGCCGGGACTAGCGGGAGAGACTTCTACAATGAGCAGTTCTTC.

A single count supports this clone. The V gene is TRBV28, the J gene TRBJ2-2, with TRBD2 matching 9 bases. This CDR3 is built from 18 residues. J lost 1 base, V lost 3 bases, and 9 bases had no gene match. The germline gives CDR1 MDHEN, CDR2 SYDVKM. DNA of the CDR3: TGTGCCAGCAGTTTTTCTAGCGGGGTCCCTGAGAACACCGGGGAGCTGTTTTTT. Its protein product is CASSFSSGVPENTGELFF.

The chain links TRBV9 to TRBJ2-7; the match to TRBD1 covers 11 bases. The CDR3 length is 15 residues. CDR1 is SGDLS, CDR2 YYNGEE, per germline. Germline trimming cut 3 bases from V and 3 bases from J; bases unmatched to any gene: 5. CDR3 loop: CASSGRDRGYYEQYF. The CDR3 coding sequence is TGTGCCAGCAGCGGCCGGGACAGGGGGTACTACGAGCAGTACTTC. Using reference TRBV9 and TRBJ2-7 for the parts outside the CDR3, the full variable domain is DSGVTQTPKHLITATGQRVTLRCSPRSGDLSVYWYQQSLDQGLQFLIQYYNGEERAKGNILERFSAQQFPDLHSELNLSSLELGDSALYFCASSGRDRGYYEQYFGPGTRLTVT.

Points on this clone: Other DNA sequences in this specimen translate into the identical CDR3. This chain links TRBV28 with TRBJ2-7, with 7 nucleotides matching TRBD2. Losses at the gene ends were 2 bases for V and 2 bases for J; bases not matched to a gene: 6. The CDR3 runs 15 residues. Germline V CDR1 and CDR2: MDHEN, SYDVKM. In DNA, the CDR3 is TGTGCCAGCAGTTTACCCGCTAGCGGCACCTACGAGCAGTACTTC. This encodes CASSLPASGTYEQYF.

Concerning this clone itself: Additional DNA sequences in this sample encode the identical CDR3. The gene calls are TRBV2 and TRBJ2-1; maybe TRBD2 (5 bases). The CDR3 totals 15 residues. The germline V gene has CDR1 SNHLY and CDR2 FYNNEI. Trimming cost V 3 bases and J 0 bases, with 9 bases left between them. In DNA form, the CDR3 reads TGTGCCAGCAGTGAGGAGGAAAGCTCCTACAATGAGCAGTTCTTC. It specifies CASSEEESSYNEQFF.

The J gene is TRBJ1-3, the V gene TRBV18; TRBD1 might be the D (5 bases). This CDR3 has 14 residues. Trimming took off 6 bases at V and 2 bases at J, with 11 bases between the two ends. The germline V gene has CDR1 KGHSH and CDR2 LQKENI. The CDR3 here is CASSGGIAGNTIYF. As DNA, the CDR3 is TGTGCCAGCTCTGGGGGGATCGCTGGAAACACCATATATTTT.

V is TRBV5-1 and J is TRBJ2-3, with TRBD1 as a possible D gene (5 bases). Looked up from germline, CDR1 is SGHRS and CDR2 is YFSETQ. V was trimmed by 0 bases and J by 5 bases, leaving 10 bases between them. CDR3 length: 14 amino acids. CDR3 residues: CASSLVAGKDTQYF. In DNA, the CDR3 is TGCGCCAGCAGCTTGGTGGCAGGGAAAGATACGCAGTATTTT.

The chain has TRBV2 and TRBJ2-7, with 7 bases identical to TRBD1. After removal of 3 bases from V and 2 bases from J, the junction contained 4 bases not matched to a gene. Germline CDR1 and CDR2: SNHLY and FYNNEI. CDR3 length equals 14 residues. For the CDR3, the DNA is TGTGCCAGCAGTGACGGGACAGCTACCTACGAGCAGTACTTC. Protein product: CASSDGTATYEQYF. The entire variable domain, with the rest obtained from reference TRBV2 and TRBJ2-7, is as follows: EPEVTQTPSHQVTQMGQEVILRCVPISNHLYFYWYRQILGQKVEFLVSFYNNEISEKSEIFDDQFSVERPDGSNFTLKIRSTKLEDSAMYFCASSDGTATYEQYFGPGTRLTVT.

As DNA, the CDR3 is TGCAGCGTTCTGGGGAACAGGGGCGGGACTGAAGCTTTCTTT. Encoded protein: CSVLGNRGGTEAFF. The rearrangement uses TRBV29-1 and TRBJ1-1; TRBD1 matches 7 bases. The junction had 11 bases not matched to a gene; V was cut back by 5 bases and J by 5 bases. Germline V gene sequence: CDR1 SQVTM, CDR2 ANQGSEA. The CDR3 is 14 amino acids.

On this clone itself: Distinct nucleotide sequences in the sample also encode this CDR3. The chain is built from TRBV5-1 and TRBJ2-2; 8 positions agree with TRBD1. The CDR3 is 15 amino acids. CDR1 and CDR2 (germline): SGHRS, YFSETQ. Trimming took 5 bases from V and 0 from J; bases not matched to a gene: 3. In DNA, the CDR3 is TGCGCCAGCAGTTCGGGACAGGCGAACACCGGGGAGCTGTTTTTT. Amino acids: CASSSGQANTGELFF.

CDR3 amino acids: CASGGQREVHNEQFF. CDR3 bases: TGTGCCAGTGGGGGGCAGCGGGAGGTCCACAATGAGCAGTTCTTC. The chain carries TRBV19 and TRBJ2-1; 9 bases match TRBD2. The CDR3 covers 15 residues. V gave up 8 bases and J gave up 5 bases; unmatched junction bases: 10. Per germline, CDR1 LNHDA and CDR2 SQIVND (reference sequence).

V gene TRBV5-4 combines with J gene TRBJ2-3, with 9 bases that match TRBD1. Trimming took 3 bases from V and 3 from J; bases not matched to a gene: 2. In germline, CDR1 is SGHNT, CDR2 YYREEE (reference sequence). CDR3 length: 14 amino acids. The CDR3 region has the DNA TGTGCCAGCAGCTGGGACAGGGAAACAGATACGCAGTATTTT. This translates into CASSWDRETDTQYF. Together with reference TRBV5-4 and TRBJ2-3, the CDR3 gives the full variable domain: ETGVTQSPTHLIKTRGQQVTLRCSSQSGHNTVSWYQQALGQGPQFIFQYYREEENGRGNFPPRFSGLQFPNYSSELNVNALELDDSALYLCASSWDRETDTQYFGPGTRLTVL.

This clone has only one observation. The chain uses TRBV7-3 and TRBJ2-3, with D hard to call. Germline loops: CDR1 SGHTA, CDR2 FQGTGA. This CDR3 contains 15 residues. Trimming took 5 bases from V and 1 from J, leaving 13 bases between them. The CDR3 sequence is CASSPARLRTDTQYF. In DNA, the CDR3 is TGTGCCAGCAGCCCCGCGCGTCTCCGCACAGATACGCAGTATTTT.

DNA for the CDR3: TGCGCCAGCACCATTCGGGGGGTGGATGCTGTCAATGAGCAGTTCTTC. Encoded protein: CASTIRGVDAVNEQFF. The chain combines TRBV4-1 with TRBJ2-1, with 7 positions matching TRBD2. V gave up 7 bases and J gave up 6 bases; unmatched junction bases: 15. CDR3 length: 16 amino acids. Germline loops: CDR1 MGHRA, CDR2 YSYEKL.